This entry features one TCR beta chain sequence. The data belong to a study of Graves' ophthalmopathy and Graves' hyperthyroidism. V trimming: 2 bases; J trimming: 3 bases; junction bases outside the gene matches: 11. This CDR3 contains 19 residues. Germline CDR1 and CDR2: MNHEY and SVGAGI. Hyperthyroidism patients had new diagnoses, durations under 2 months, and ages of 18 to 65. No donor had other autoimmune disease, uncontrolled infection, pregnancy or lactation. RNA transcripts were the template, and TCR beta CDR3 regions were amplified from them. The authors performed first-round RT-PCR with HTBI primers and then a second-round multiplex PCR. TCRdb redid the calling of the multiplex PCR reads with MiXCR, one entry per CDR3 protein. The sample records some 380,000 distinct CDR3 sequences, roughly 15% being singletons.

The V call is TRBV6-5, the J call TRBJ1-6, with 9 nucleotides matching TRBD1. The TCR was taken from a woman aged 18-30 years with stable Graves' hyperthyroidism. Sequenced sample: peripheral blood. The CDR3: CASSYSGTGSSIYNSPLHF. CDR3 sequence (DNA): TGTGCCAGCAGTTACAGTGGGACAGGGTCCTCGATCTATAATTCACCCCTCCACTTT.